The sequence of this T cell receptor (beta chain) was determined in a study of technical replicates of blood from a handful of donors (dated by TCRdb to about 2017). The junction shows trimming of 0 bases on V and 0 bases on J, plus 23 bases between the germline ends. The CDR3 sequence holds 20 residues, the cysteine and phenylalanine included. The DNA shown is the 60-base CDR3, in frame from base 1. The germline V gene yields SGDLS for CDR1 and YYNGEE for CDR2. The library relied on the immunoSEQ multiplex PCR assay. The table was pulled from immuneACCESS by TCRdb, which kept in-frame rearrangements only. Such tables lose some clones; where checked, under half of the loss comes from unresolved V genes, and the rest has no known cause. The sample includes roughly 50,000 clones, with roughly 96% observed a single time. Of the sample, about 3% is held by the ten largest clones. About this clone: This clone's antigen is unknown. No much larger clonotype is one base removed from it; base qualities were not supplied.

The rearranged segments are TRBV9 and TRBJ2-3; the D gene is possibly TRBD2, with 7 bases matching. Sequenced sample: PBMCs. The sequence came from a human donor in good health. Some clones in this sample may be carry-over from other donors' samples. The CDR3 region: CASSVGSRRGPLTSTDTQYF. The nucleotide sequence reads as follows: TGTGCCAGCAGCGTAGGGAGTCGGCGGGGGCCGCTTACTAGCACAGATACGCAGTATTTT.